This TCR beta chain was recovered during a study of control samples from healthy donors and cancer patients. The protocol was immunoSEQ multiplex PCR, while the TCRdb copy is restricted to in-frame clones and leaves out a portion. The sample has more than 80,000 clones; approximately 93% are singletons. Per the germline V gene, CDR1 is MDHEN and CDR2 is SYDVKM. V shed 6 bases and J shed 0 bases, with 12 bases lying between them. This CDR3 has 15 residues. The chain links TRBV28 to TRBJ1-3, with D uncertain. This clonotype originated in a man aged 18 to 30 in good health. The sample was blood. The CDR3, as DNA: TGTGCCAGCAGCCTAACAGACTTCTCTGGAAACACCATATATTTT. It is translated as CASSLTDFSGNTIYF. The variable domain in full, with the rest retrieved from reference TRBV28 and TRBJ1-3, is DVKVTQSSRYLVKRTGEKVFLECVQDMDHENMFWYRQDPGLGLRLIYFSYDVKMKEKGDIPEGYSVSREKKERFSLILESASTNQTSMYLCASSLTDFSGNTIYFGEGSWLTVV.